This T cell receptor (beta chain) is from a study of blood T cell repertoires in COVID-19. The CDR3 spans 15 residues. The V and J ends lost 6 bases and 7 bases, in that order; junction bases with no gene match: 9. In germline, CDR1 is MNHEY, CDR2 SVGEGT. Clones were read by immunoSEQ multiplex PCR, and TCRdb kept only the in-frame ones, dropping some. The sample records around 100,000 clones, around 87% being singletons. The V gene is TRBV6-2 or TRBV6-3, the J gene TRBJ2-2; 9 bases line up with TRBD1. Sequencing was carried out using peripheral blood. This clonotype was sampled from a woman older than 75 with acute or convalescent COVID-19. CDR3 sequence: CASSQGQGENGELFF. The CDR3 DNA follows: TGTGCCAGCAGCCAGGGACAGGGTGAAAACGGGGAGCTGTTTTTT.